This TCR beta chain is drawn from a study of cytomegalovirus exposure and HLA in healthy donors (dated by TCRdb to about 2017). Notes on the research overall: According to an earlier analysis of several hundred of the donors, some 170 million T cells yielded over 90 million unique TCR beta sequences and about 280 Gb of sequence data. An early release covering roughly 600 HLA-typed donors comprised approximately 290 gigabases of sequencing data and roughly 85 million unique TCR sequences. Of the 300 to 450 genotyped donors, 75% to 85% were placed in the genetic ancestry cluster associated with self-reported Caucasian donors. The study was designed to test whether signatures of past pathogen exposure could be identified by cataloging public T cell receptors. Using immunosequencing, the study profiled T cell repertoires from about 650 subjects and related those repertoires to cytomegalovirus serostatus. In addition to the first cohort of 666 subjects, a separate validation cohort of 130 or so different subjects was used. To predict cytomegalovirus infection status, the study brought together high-throughput TCR immunosequencing, statistical association of individual TCRs with disease status, and machine learning. In a later analysis, previously published TCR beta repertoires from hundreds of donors were re-analyzed and high-resolution HLA genotyping was added so that TCR occurrence patterns could be studied. Rather than using new phenotypic data, the later analysis identified candidate immune exposures from TCR beta sequences and from how often those sequences occurred across donors. An earlier analysis of a few hundred of the donors applied high-throughput TCR beta sequencing to assess whether each TCR beta V gene segment acted as functional or pseudogenic. Alongside the repertoire data, information on donor age, sex, ethnicity and CMV serostatus was compiled. A later genetic analysis used genome-wide SNP genotypes for about 55% of the 666 donors, treating that subset as a discovery cohort. All discovery cohort repertoires had been generated on a single sequencing platform. HLA typing included class I and class II loci at four-digit resolution. Typing coverage differed by locus: A, B, C, DRB1 and DQB1 were typed in roughly 620-630 donors, DQA1 in 522, DPA1 in approximately 600, and DPB1 in 472. Roughly five DR-DQ haplotypes were treated as single units for association and clustering because of strong linkage in the cohort. Across 300 to 500 genotyped donors of the cohort, an average of approximately 200,000 unique TCR beta nucleotide sequences per donor were sequenced, and roughly a sixth of those sequences were non-productive. What the authors observed across the whole study: The only immune exposure information available for the cohort was CMV serostatus. The 87-base-pair reads could not distinguish some IMGT-functional V segments, including TRBV6-2 and TRBV6-3, so those segments were excluded. In a later genetic analysis, a missense DCLRE1C variant was associated with V-gene and J-gene trimming of TCR beta chains, and the association was replicated in an independent cohort. Because HLA typing was missing for some donors at each locus, association tests included only the typed subset. According to a later genetic analysis, donors in an Asian-associated ancestry cluster had fewer N-insertions in productive TCRs than the approximately 650-donor mean. Most TCR sequences were observed very rarely across donors, whereas some public TCRs were present in many individuals. Only TCR beta chains were sequenced in this cohort, and the absence of alpha or paired-chain data limited detectable features. In a later analysis, the rate of TCR association differed among HLA loci, with DRB1 alleles having the most associated TCRs and HLA-C alleles having the fewest. A later analysis found that HLA-associated TCR beta chains were more clonally expanded and had lower generation probabilities than equally common non-associated chains. In an earlier analysis of 450 to 750 of the donors, most TCR beta V segments appeared in productive rearrangements about 90% or about 30% of the time, broadly matching IMGT annotations. Three of the identified cytomegalovirus-associated TCR beta chains were confirmed in vitro to be specific for cytomegalovirus antigens. Linkage disequilibrium might explain the correlated functional status among segregating V segments, but an unknown experimental factor could not be excluded. Assigning TCR associations to individual alleles was difficult when HLA alleles, especially DR and DQ, strongly co-occurred. A total of about 180 TCR beta chains were listed by the study as associated with cytomegalovirus. At a false discovery rate of 0.05, a later analysis linked around 15,000 TCR beta sequences to specific HLA alleles. Cytomegalovirus status was reported to be diagnosed by the classifier with high specificity and sensitivity in both the original and validation cohorts. Presence/absence analyses assumed roughly uniform sequencing depth across donors, an assumption that may not hold. Because counts were too low, about 18 rarely observed V segments, including chromosome 9 orphons, were excluded from the earlier analysis of fewer than 650 of the donors. In a later analysis, several top co-occurrence clusters were reported to appear linked to parvovirus B19, influenza, CMV and Epstein-Barr virus. According to the authors, the approach could potentially be generalized to other disease states and immunological phenotypes. A cluster of highly shared sequence variants was judged likely to represent a technical artifact of the sequencing pipeline. A further reported finding was that TCR beta sequences accurately predicted the HLA-A and HLA-B alleles for most subjects in the first cohort. Most CMV-associated TCR beta chains appeared to be HLA-restricted in a later analysis, and the HLA associations seemed to be driven largely by CMV exposure.

The cohort comprised 710 or so healthy bone marrow donors. At the time of sampling, every cohort member was nominally healthy, though immune exposures that went unrecorded were likely present. Of the roughly 630 cohort members, just under 300 had a positive CMV serostatus and just over 350 had a negative one, while no CMV serostatus was recorded for the donor. A peripheral blood sample was collected from each donor, and TCR beta sequencing was performed on peripheral blood mononuclear cells. Genomic DNA extraction from the blood cell samples was performed with the Qiagen DNeasy Blood Extraction Kit. Trimming removed 3 bases from V and 5 bases from J; the gene matches leave 3 bases unexplained. The germline V gene encodes CDR1 SGHRS and CDR2 YFSETQ. There are 13 amino acids in the CDR3, from cysteine to phenylalanine inclusive. The retained sequence is limited to the CDR3, 39 bases, with the frame set at the first base.

The library was obtained by the immunoSEQ multiplex PCR assay. For the multiplex PCR, a mixture combining 60 forward primers for TCR Vbeta segments and 13 reverse primers for TCR Jbeta segments was used. Amplification of the CDR3 region of rearranged TCR beta genes was performed with a multiplex PCR assay on genomic DNA. The amplified TCR beta libraries were sequenced on the Illumina HiSeq System as 87-base-pair reads. The paper's data handling went like this. In a later analysis, around 80 million unique TCR beta chains were counted across the approximately 640 repertoires, and roughly 11 million of these chains were shared by at least two donors. To remove PCR and sequencing errors, raw reads were error-corrected and collapsed into unique sequences using a nearest-neighbor algorithm that merged closely related sequences. Alignment of CDR3 sequences to IMGT reference sequences was used to assign V, D and J gene segments. For a sequence to be retained, a match of at least six nucleotides was required to both a V gene segment and a J gene segment. A rearrangement was called productive if the CDR3 had no stop codons and remained in frame with V and J, and every other rearrangement was called non-productive. CDR3 was defined according to IMGT convention as the region running from the second conserved V-encoded cysteine to the conserved J-encoded phenylalanine. The earlier analysis of about 500 of the donors excluded sequences that lacked an unambiguous match to a single V gene segment. In an earlier analysis of almost 600 of the donors, a V segment was called functional when productive rearrangements were above 56.7%, and segregating when the standard deviation between donors exceeded 5%. To diagnose cytomegalovirus status from the catalog of TCR beta chain sequences, a statistical classification framework was built. A later analysis assigned V and J genes by comparing TCR nucleotide sequences with IMGT/GENE-DB human TR gene sequences. A later analysis assigned CDR3 sequences and most-parsimonious VDJ recombination scenarios with the TCRdist pipeline. A later analysis defined each TCR beta chain by its CDR3 amino acid sequence plus V-gene family, and excluded reads lacking a unique V-gene family. In a later analysis, 450 to 600 highly shared, low-generation-probability nucleotide sequences were removed to address suspected cross-contamination and a sequencing artifact. In a later analysis, a clonal expansion index for each public chain was calculated from normalized within-repertoire ranks of inferred template counts. In a later analysis, generation probabilities were computed using a VDJ recombination model fitted to out-of-frame rearrangements, and the results were checked against IGoR. In a later analysis, TCR-TCR, TCR-HLA and TCR-CMV co-occurrence was scored with hypergeometric tests, and a repertoire-size bias correction was applied to TCR pairs. To estimate false discovery rates, a later analysis permuted the HLA or CMV assignments 20 times. In a later analysis, co-occurring TCRs were grouped using DBSCAN, and TCRdist sequence similarity was added for clustering within HLA-allele-positive subsets. Co-occurrence clustering excluded repertoires with fewer than 30,000 or more than 120,000 public chains, plus five with anomalous nucleotide sharing. The source is immuneACCESS, and TCRdb retained only in-frame sequences with V and J called. Part of the clones is not carried over; for the studies checked, unresolved V genes explain less than half of this, and the remainder is unexplained. The DNA gave D and trimming, while V, J and clone size come from that table. The sample's table covers around 37,000 clones. The top ten hold roughly 6.4% of the sample.

Note on this clone: There is no known antigen for this receptor.

This chain joins TRBV5-1 to TRBJ2-7; TRBD1 agrees with 9 junctional bases. The TCR originated in a human donor in good health. The sequencing sample was made of PBMCs. For the CDR3, the sequence is CASSWGQGDEQYF. The nucleotide sequence reads as follows: TGCGCCAGCAGCTGGGGACAGGGCGACGAGCAGTACTTC.